The entry below describes one TCR beta chain. This entry belongs to a study of blood T cell repertoires in COVID-19. About the research overall: The samples span acute and convalescent COVID-19 from the United States, Italy and Spain. Sources were T cells, B-cell-depleted T cells, or PBMCs; the material itself was cDNA or gDNA.

Repertoires were generated with immunoSEQ multiplex PCR, while TCRdb's copy carries only in-frame clones and drops some. The sample consists of about 350,000 clones, around 86% of them appearing once. Followed over time, Seattle patients had been enrolled while infection was active. Deletions cut 1 base from V and 7 bases from J, with 12 bases between. Germline CDR1 and CDR2: SGHKS and YYEKEE (reference sequence). The CDR3 is 14 amino acids. This chain joins TRBV5-5 and TRBJ1-5; D remains ambiguous. Sequences were obtained from peripheral blood. The receptor's source is a woman aged 50 to 60 with COVID-19, enrolled during active disease. The CDR3 DNA reads as TGTGCCAGCAGCTTGCCCGGGAATGGCCAGCCCCAGCATTTT. This gives the protein CASSLPGNGQPQHF.